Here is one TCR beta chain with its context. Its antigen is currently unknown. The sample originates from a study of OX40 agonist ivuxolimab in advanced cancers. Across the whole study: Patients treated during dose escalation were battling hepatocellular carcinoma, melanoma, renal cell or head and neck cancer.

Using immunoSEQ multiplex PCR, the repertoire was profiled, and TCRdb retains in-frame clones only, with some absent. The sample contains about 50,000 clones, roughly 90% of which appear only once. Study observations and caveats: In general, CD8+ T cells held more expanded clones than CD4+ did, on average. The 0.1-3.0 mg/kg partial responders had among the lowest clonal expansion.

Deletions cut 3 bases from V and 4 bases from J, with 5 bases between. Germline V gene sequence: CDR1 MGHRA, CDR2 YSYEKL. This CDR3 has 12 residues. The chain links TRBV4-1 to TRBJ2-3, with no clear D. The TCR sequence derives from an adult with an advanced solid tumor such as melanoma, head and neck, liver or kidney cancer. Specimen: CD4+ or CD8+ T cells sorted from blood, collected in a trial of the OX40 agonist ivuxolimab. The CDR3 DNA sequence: TGCGCCAGCAGCCATTCCCCAGATACGCAGTATTTT. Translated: CASSHSPDTQYF.